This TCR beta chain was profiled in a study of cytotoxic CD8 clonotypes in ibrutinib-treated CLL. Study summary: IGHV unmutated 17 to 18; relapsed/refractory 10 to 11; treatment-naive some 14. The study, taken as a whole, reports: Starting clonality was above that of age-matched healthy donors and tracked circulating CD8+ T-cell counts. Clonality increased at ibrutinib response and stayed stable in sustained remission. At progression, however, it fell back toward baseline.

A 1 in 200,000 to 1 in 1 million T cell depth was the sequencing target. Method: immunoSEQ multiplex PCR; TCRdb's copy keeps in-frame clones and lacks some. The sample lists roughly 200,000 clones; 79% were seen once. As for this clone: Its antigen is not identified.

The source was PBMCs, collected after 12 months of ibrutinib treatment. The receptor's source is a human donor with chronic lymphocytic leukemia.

The CDR3 DNA follows: TGTGCCAGCAGCATCATCTCGGACACTGAAGCTTTCTTT. Translated, it gives CASSIISDTEAFF. V is TRBV7-9 and J is TRBJ1-1; no clear D gene. This CDR3 has 13 amino acids. V lost 5 bases to trimming and J lost 3 bases, with 10 bases between them. Per germline, CDR1 SEHNR and CDR2 FQNEAQ (reference sequence).